This T cell receptor beta chain was recovered during a study of blood T cell repertoires in COVID-19. Study as a whole: The United States, Italy and Spain provided the acute and convalescent COVID-19 samples. Sample material is recorded as cDNA or gDNA derived from T cells, B-cell-depleted T cells, or PBMCs.

This CDR3 contains 15 residues. V dropped 4 bases and J dropped 3; count of bases not matched to a gene: 6. Germline V lookup: CDR1 LNHDA, CDR2 SQIVND (reference sequence). In the authors' workflow: Estimated nucleated cell counts came from reference gene primer amplification. This table comes from immunoSEQ multiplex PCR, and its TCRdb copy is limited to in-frame clones, with some not included. That table gives V, J and clone size, and the DNA gave D and trimming. The sample records approximately 47,000 clones, roughly 80% being singletons. This clonotype was sampled from a man between 60 and 70 years old with acute or convalescent COVID-19. Sequenced material: peripheral blood. The chain is built from TRBV19 and TRBJ1-1; 9 bases align to TRBD1. The CDR3 coding sequence is TGTGCCAGTAGTAGGACAGGGGCAGGGGACACTGAAGCTTTCTTT. Protein: CASSRTGAGDTEAFF. Supplemented by reference TRBV19 and TRBJ1-1, the full variable domain reads DGGITQSPKYLFRKEGQNVTLSCEQNLNHDAMYWYRQDPGQGLRLIYYSQIVNDFQKGDIAEGYSVSREKKESFPLTVTSAQKNPTAFYLCASSRTGAGDTEAFFGQGTRLTVV.